The rows below give T cell receptor beta chains drawn from one sample of a study of Siglec-9 on CD8 T cells in melanoma. The protocol was immunoSEQ multiplex PCR, while the TCRdb copy is restricted to in-frame clones and leaves out a portion. The table lists about 30,000 clones, 80% of them singletons, with less than 7% in the top ten. The sample was Siglec-9- CD8+ T cells sorted from blood. These receptors all stem from a human donor in good health. Each CDR3 is given with its conserved first and last residue. D genes are given only for firm matches. Size values are once, few and many counts, or a class for expanded clones, and some rows have none.

J | D | size | V | DNA | CDR3
TRBJ1-3 | NA | NA | TRBV9 | TGTGCCAGCAGCCCCGCGGGACCTGGGGGAAACACCATATATTTT | CASSPAGPGGNTIYF
TRBJ1-1 | NA | NA | TRBV5-1 | TGCGCCAGCAGCTTTCGGGTGATGAACACTGAAGCTTTCTTT | CASSFRVMNTEAFF
TRBJ1-2 | TRBD1 | NA | TRBV5-1 | TGCGCCAGCAGCCGAACTACGGACAGGACAACCTTCTATGGCTACACCTTC | CASSRTTDRTTFYGYTF
TRBJ2-2 | TRBD1 | few | TRBV4-1 | TGCGCCAGCAGTCCGGGACAGGGGTCTGGGGAGCTGTTTTTT | CASSPGQGSGELFF
TRBJ2-7 | TRBD2 | NA | TRBV7-3 | TGTGCCAGCAGCTCCTCCGGACTAGCGGGGCGTTACGAGCAGTACTTC | CASSSSGLAGRYEQYF
TRBJ1-1 | TRBD1 | NA | TRBV19 | TGTGCCAGTAGCTCGGGACAGGTGAACACTGAAGCTTTCTTT | CASSSGQVNTEAFF
TRBJ2-1 | TRBD1 | once | TRBV29-1 | TGCAGCGTTGGTGGGTGGGACAGGGGTTTCGTGAATGAGCAGTTCTTC | CSVGGWDRGFVNEQFF
TRBJ1-2 | NA | NA | TRBV29-1 | TGCAGCGCAGATGACCCGACCCCTGGCTACACCTTC | CSADDPTPGYTF
TRBJ1-5 | NA | NA | TRBV27 | TGTGCCAGCAGTTTATGGTCCGGCCATCAGCCCCAGCATTTT | CASSLWSGHQPQHF
TRBJ1-5 | NA | NA | TRBV7-9 | TGTGCCAGCAGCGGACCGGTTCAGCCCCAGCATTTT | CASSGPVQPQHF